The next 21 T cell receptor beta chains were all read from a single sample in a study of blood T cell repertoires in COVID-19. The table came from immunoSEQ multiplex PCR; TCRdb's copy has only in-frame clones and leaves some out. The table lists about 200,000 clones, more than 75% of them singletons, with over 7% in the top ten. Sequencing was carried out using PBMCs or T cells enriched from blood (not recorded which). These TCRs come from a woman between 40 and 55 years old with acute COVID-19.

The chain uses TRBV30 and TRBJ2-3, with a possible D match to TRBD2 (7 bases). Germline V CDR1 and CDR2: GTSNPN, SVGIG (reference sequence). The length of the CDR3 is 17 residues. Trimming stripped 0 bases from V and 5 bases from J, with 21 bases between. CDR3 coding DNA: TGTGCCTGGAGTGTAGGGGGGGGAGGTAGGAGGATAGATACGCAGTATTTT. It encodes CAWSVGGGGRRIDTQYF.

The rearrangement links TRBV19 to TRBJ2-2; TRBD2 agrees at 9 bases. J lost 6 bases, V lost 5 bases, and 10 bases had no gene match. Germline-derived CDR1 and CDR2 are LNHDA and SQIVND (reference sequence). The CDR3 is 16 amino acids. The CDR3 reads CASSGRLAGRAGELFF. DNA of the CDR3: TGTGCCAGTAGTGGGCGCCTAGCGGGGAGGGCCGGGGAGCTGTTTTTT.

This clone has a handful of counts. The CDR3 DNA reads TGCGCCAGCAGCTTGGAGGGACAGGGGTGGGGCTACACCTTC. Translation: CASSLEGQGWGYTF. The chain joins TRBV5-1 to TRBJ1-2; 10 positions agree with TRBD1. The germline V gene has CDR1 SGHRS and CDR2 YFSETQ. The CDR3 covers 14 residues. Unmatched junction bases numbered 4, after V lost 0 bases and J lost 8 bases.

This chain uses TRBV29-1 with TRBJ2-3; 8 positions match TRBD1. Germline V CDR1 and CDR2: SQVTM, ANQGSEA. This CDR3 contains 18 residues. Losses at the gene ends were 1 base for V and 4 bases for J; bases not matched to a gene: 16. DNA for the CDR3: TGCAGCGTTGAAGCTGGCATGGATCGGACAGGGATTGCAGATACGCAGTATTTT. Its protein product is CSVEAGMDRTGIADTQYF.

This clone occurred a few times. The J gene is TRBJ1-1, the V gene TRBV9; TRBD1 matches 9 bases. The CDR3 length is 15 residues. J was trimmed by 5 bases and V by 3 bases; bases with no gene match: 8. Germline V CDR1 and CDR2: SGDLS, YYNGEE. The CDR3 is CASSGLQGARTEAFF. The CDR3 nucleotides read TGTGCCAGCAGCGGATTACAGGGGGCCAGGACTGAAGCTTTCTTT.

J is TRBJ1-2 and V is TRBV12-3 or TRBV12-4, with D possibly being TRBD1 (6 bases). V dropped 6 bases and J dropped 8 bases, with 16 bases sitting between them. The CDR3 is made up of 13 amino acids. The CDR3 here is CASSPGQAYGYTF. The CDR3 DNA sequence: TGTGCCAGCAGCCCGGGACAAGCTTACGGCTACACCTTC.

This chain links TRBV5-1 with TRBJ2-5, with 7 nucleotides matching TRBD2. V trimming: 2 bases; J trimming: 3 bases; junction bases outside the gene matches: 4. This CDR3 is built from 14 residues. Per germline, CDR1 SGHRS and CDR2 YFSETQ. The CDR3 reads CASSFLRGEETQYF. CDR3 DNA: TGCGCCAGCAGCTTCCTCCGGGGGGAAGAGACCCAGTACTTC.

This chain connects TRBV27 to TRBJ2-3; D may be TRBD1 (6 bases). Germline V lookup: CDR1 MNHEY, CDR2 SMNVEV (reference sequence). The V end was cut by 5 bases, the J end by 1 base, with 13 bases between. The CDR3 covers 15 residues. The CDR3 here is CASSPQGRRTDTQYF. The DNA of the CDR3 is TGTGCCAGCAGTCCGCAGGGGAGACGCACAGATACGCAGTATTTT.

The chain carries TRBV6-2 or TRBV6-3 and TRBJ2-5; D may be TRBD1 (6 bases). The CDR3 length is 16 residues. Germline V gene data show CDR1 as MNHEY and CDR2 as SVGEGT. V shed 6 bases and J shed 1 base, with 18 bases lying between them. The chain's CDR3 is CASSLTGSGGQETQYF. The DNA for the CDR3 is TGTGCCAGCAGCCTGACAGGATCTGGGGGCCAAGAGACCCAGTACTTC.

This clone came up once. V gene TRBV7-2 combines with J gene TRBJ2-5; 15 bases fit TRBD2. Germline assignment: CDR1 SGHTA and CDR2 FQGNSA. The trim removed 4 bases at V and 5 bases at J, leaving 14 bases unmatched. This CDR3 spans 19 amino acids. CDR3 DNA: TGTGCCAGCAGCTACCGAGCTGGACTAGCGGGAGGGGTGGGGGAGACCCAGTACTTC. It specifies CASSYRAGLAGGVGETQYF.

This clone was counted a few times. This chain uses TRBV7-2 with TRBJ2-5, with no clear D. Trimming took off 1 base at V and 2 bases at J, with 11 bases between the two ends. Germline-derived CDR1 and CDR2 are SGHTA and FQGNSA. The CDR3 loop spans 15 amino acids. The CDR3 spells CASSLDLRRQETQYF. As DNA, the CDR3 is TGTGCCAGCAGCTTAGACCTCCGGCGGCAAGAGACCCAGTACTTC.

The chain recombines TRBV4-3 with TRBJ2-7, with TRBD1 as a possible D gene (6 bases). Germline assignment: CDR1 LGHNA and CDR2 YSLEER. Trimming took off 0 bases at V and 0 bases at J, with 9 bases between the two ends. The CDR3 runs to 15 residues. CDR3 nucleotides: TGCGCCAGCAGCCAAGAGGGACACGGCTCCTACGAGCAGTACTTC. This codes for CASSQEGHGSYEQYF.

This sequence joins TRBV28 and TRBJ2-1; 10 positions match TRBD2. The V gene end was trimmed by 8 bases and the J gene end by 2 bases; junction bases not matched to a gene: 3. CDR3 length: 14 residues. Germline V gene lookup returns CDR1 MDHEN and CDR2 SYDVKM. The CDR3 here is CASVGLATYNEQFF. Here the CDR3 DNA reads TGTGCCAGCGTGGGACTAGCGACCTACAATGAGCAGTTCTTC.

V and J are TRBV4-1 and TRBJ1-2; D remains unclear. Trimming cost V 0 bases and J 1 base, with 15 bases left between them. Germline CDR1 MGHRA, CDR2 YSYEKL. CDR3 length equals 17 residues. The CDR3 loop is CASSQDVGEDLNYGYTF. The DNA for the CDR3 is TGCGCCAGCAGCCAAGACGTAGGAGAGGATCTTAACTATGGCTACACCTTC.

This chain joins TRBV18 and TRBJ1-4; a weak D match, TRBD1 (5 bases). Germline V gene lookup returns CDR1 KGHSH and CDR2 LQKENI. Trimming removed 3 bases at V and 8 bases at J, with 13 bases between. CDR3 length equals 14 residues. Written as DNA, the CDR3 is TGTGCCAGCTCACCGGGACGGGAGGTGGAAAAACTGTTTTTT. It specifies CASSPGREVEKLFF.

The chain carries TRBV9 and TRBJ1-2; 7 bases match TRBD1. Germline trimming cut 4 bases from V and 5 bases from J; bases unmatched to any gene: 2. Germline lookup yields CDR1 SGDLS and CDR2 YYNGEE. The CDR3 sequence is 12 residues long. The CDR3 here is CASSPTGYGYTF. CDR3 bases: TGTGCCAGCAGCCCGACAGGGTATGGCTACACCTTC.

The genes are TRBV4-1 and TRBJ1-3; TRBD1 matches at 7 bases. This CDR3 spans 14 amino acids. J lost 2 bases, V lost 3 bases, and 1 base had no gene match. Germline lookup yields CDR1 MGHRA and CDR2 YSYEKL. CDR3 amino acids: CASSQQGAGNTIYF. Written as DNA, the CDR3 is TGCGCCAGCAGCCAGCAGGGGGCTGGAAACACCATATATTTT.

This chain joins TRBV11-2 and TRBJ2-5; 8 bases are a match to TRBD2. The CDR3 is 15 residues long. Germline V lookup: CDR1 SGHAT, CDR2 FQNNGV. J was trimmed by 2 bases and V by 0 bases; bases with no gene match: 2. For the CDR3, the DNA is TGTGCCAGCAGCTTAGATACGGGGGGGCAAGAGACCCAGTACTTC. This translates into CASSLDTGGQETQYF.

The chain recombines TRBV11-2 with TRBJ2-1; 8 nucleotides match TRBD2. This CDR3 spans 15 amino acids. V shed 1 base and J 6 bases; nucleotides not matched to a gene: 5. The germline V gene has CDR1 SGHAT and CDR2 FQNNGV. As DNA, the CDR3 is TGTGCCAGCAGCTTAGTTCCGGGAGGGAGCAATGAGCAGTTCTTC. Amino acids: CASSLVPGGSNEQFF.

The rearrangement joins TRBV6-1 to TRBJ2-1, with 11 bases identical to TRBD1. This CDR3 region has 15 residues. J gave up 9 bases and V 1 base, and 5 bases lay outside the gene matches. Per the germline V gene, CDR1 is MNHNS and CDR2 is SASEGT. CDR3 nucleotides: TGTGCCAGCAGTGAAGTAGGACAGGGGGCGGCTGAGCAGTTCTTC. Its translation: CASSEVGQGAAEQFF.

The chain uses TRBV5-8 and TRBJ2-1; 10 bases agree with TRBD2. CDR1 and CDR2 from the germline V gene are SGHTS and YDEGEE. The CDR3 sequence is 15 residues long. The J segment lost 4 bases and the V segment lost 4 bases, leaving 5 bases of the junction unmatched. CDR3 sequence: CASSPGLAEYNEQFF. CDR3 nucleotide sequence: TGTGCCAGCAGCCCTGGACTAGCGGAGTACAATGAGCAGTTCTTC.